This TCR beta chain came from a study of control samples from healthy donors and cancer patients. CDR3 length: 14 residues. V lost 1 base, J lost 6 bases, and 10 bases lay in between. Germline V gene lookup returns CDR1 LNHNV and CDR2 YYDKDF (reference sequence). Only in-frame clones appear in the TCRdb table, and some are missing; sequencing was by immunoSEQ multiplex PCR. The table has 200,000 or so clones, about 90% seen once; the top ten hold approximately 2%. This clone was detected only a few times. V gene TRBV15 combines with J gene TRBJ1-5; TRBD1 might be the D (5 bases). Sequenced material: blood. The receptor was derived from a young man in good health. The CDR3 region is CATSRGQGRQPQHF. In nucleotides, the CDR3 is TGTGCCACCAGCAGAGGCCAGGGACGTCAGCCCCAGCATTTT.